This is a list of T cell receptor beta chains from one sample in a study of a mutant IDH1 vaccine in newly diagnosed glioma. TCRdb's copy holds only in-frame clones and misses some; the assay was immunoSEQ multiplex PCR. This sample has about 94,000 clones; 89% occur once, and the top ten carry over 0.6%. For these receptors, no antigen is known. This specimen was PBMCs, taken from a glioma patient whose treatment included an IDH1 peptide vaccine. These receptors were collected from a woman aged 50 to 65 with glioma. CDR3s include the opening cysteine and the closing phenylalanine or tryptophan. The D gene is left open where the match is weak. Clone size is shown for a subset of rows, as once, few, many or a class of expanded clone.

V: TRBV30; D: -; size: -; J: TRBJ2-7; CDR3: CAWSPTGTEQYF; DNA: TGTGCCTGGAGTCCAACAGGGACCGAGCAGTACTTC
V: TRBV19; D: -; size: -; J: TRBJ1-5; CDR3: CASTWTSGNQPQHF; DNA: TGTGCCAGTACCTGGACCTCGGGCAATCAGCCCCAGCATTTT
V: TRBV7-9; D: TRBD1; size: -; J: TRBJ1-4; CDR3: CASRPGQSNEKLFF; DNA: TGTGCCAGCAGACCGGGACAGAGTAATGAAAAACTGTTTTTT
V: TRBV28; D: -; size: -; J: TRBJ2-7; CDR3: CASSLQGSGYEQYF; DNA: TGTGCCAGCAGTTTACAGGGGAGCGGTTACGAGCAGTACTTC
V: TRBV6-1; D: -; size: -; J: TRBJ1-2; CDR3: CASRSEGQKYGYTF; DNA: TGTGCCAGCAGGAGTGAAGGACAGAAATATGGCTACACCTTC
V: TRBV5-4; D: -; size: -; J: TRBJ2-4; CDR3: CASSPDGFNIQYF; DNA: TGTGCCAGCAGCCCGGACGGGTTCAACATTCAGTACTTC
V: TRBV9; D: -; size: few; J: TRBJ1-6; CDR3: CASSVYSSSYNSPLHF; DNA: TGTGCCAGCAGCGTTTACTCGAGCTCCTATAATTCACCCCTCCACTTT
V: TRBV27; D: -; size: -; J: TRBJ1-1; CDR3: CASRQNPNLLTAGAEAFF; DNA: TGTGCCAGCAGACAAAACCCCAATTTATTGACGGCGGGGGCTGAAGCTTTCTTT
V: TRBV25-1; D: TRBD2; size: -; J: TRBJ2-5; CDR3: CASSDAGVQETQYF; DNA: TGTGCCAGCAGTGACGCGGGAGTACAAGAGACCCAGTACTTC
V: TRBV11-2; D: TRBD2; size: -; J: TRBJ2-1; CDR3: CASSLYPGRREYNEQFF; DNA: TGTGCCAGCAGCTTATATCCAGGCCGGCGGGAGTACAATGAGCAGTTCTTC
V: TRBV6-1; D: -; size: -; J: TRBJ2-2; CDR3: CASSENLQNTGELFF; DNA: TGTGCCAGCAGTGAAAATCTACAGAACACCGGGGAGCTGTTTTTT
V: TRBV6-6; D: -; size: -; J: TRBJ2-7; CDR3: CASSLQNSEQYF; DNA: TGTGCCAGCAGTCTACAAAACTCCGAGCAGTACTTC
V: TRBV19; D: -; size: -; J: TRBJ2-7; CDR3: CASSIDGEQYF; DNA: TGTGCCAGTAGTATAGACGGGGAGCAGTACTTC
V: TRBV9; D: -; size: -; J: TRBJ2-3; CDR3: CASSARGAGNTDTQYF; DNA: TGTGCCAGCAGCGCAAGAGGGGCGGGAAACACAGATACGCAGTATTTT
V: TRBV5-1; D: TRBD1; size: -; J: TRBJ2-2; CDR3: CASSFPDRGTGELFF; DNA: TGCGCCAGCAGCTTTCCAGACAGGGGCACCGGGGAGCTGTTTTTT
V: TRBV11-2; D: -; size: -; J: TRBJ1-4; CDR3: CASRVLNEKLFF; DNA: TGTGCCAGTAGGGTTTTAAATGAAAAACTGTTTTTT
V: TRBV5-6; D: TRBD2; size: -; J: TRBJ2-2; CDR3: CASIESGRNTGELFF; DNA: TGTGCCAGCATAGAGAGCGGGAGGAACACCGGGGAGCTGTTTTTT
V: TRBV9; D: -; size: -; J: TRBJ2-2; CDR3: CASAGNTGELFF; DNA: TGTGCCAGCGCAGGGAACACCGGGGAGCTGTTTTTT
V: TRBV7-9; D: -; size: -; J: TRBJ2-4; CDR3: CASSLGGGGNIQYF; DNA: TGTGCCAGCAGCTTAGGCGGAGGGGGAAACATTCAGTACTTC
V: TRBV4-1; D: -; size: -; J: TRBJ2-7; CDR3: CASSQERQGGNEQYF; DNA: TGCGCCAGCAGCCAAGAGAGGCAGGGCGGTAACGAGCAGTACTTC
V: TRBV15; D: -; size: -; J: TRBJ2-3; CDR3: CATSPKPGHWASETDTQYF; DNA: TGTGCCACCAGCCCTAAACCGGGACACTGGGCTAGCGAAACAGATACGCAGTATTTT
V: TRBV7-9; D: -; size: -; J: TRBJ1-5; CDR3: CASSLSQGNQPQHF; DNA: TGTGCCAGCAGCTTATCACAGGGAAATCAGCCCCAGCATTTT
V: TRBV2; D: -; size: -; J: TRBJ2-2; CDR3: CASTFYGNTGELFF; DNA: TGTGCCAGCACCTTTTACGGCAACACCGGGGAGCTGTTTTTT
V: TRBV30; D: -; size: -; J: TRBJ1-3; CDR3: CAWSDSGNTIYF; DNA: TGTGCCTGGAGCGACTCTGGAAACACCATATATTTT
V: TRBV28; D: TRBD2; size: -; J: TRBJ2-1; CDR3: CASSLDSLAGYNNEQFF; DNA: TGTGCCAGCAGTTTAGACTCGCTAGCGGGTTACAACAATGAGCAGTTCTTC
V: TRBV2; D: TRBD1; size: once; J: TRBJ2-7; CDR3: CASTPQGAGEQYF; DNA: TGTGCCAGCACTCCCCAGGGGGCAGGGGAGCAGTACTTC
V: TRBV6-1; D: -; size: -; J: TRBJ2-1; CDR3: CASVSNNEQFF; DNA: TGTGCCAGCGTTAGTAACAATGAGCAGTTCTTC
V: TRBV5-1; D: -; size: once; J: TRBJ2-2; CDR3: CASSLRLATPNTGELFF; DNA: TGCGCCAGCAGCTTGAGGCTAGCAACCCCGAACACCGGGGAGCTGTTTTTT
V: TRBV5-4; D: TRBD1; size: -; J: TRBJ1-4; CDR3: CASSNDRENNEKLFF; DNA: TGTGCCAGCAGCAACGACAGGGAGAATAATGAAAAACTGTTTTTT
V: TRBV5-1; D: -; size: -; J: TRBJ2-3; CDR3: CASSATGFLTDTQYF; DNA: TGCGCCAGCAGCGCGACGGGGTTCCTCACAGATACGCAGTATTTT
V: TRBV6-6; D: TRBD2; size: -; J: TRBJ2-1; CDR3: CASSSQAGAYNEQFF; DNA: TGTGCCAGCAGCTCCCAAGCGGGAGCATACAATGAGCAGTTCTTC
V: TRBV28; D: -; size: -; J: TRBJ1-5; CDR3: CASRLGNNQPQHF; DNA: TGTGCCAGCAGATTGGGAAACAATCAGCCCCAGCATTTT
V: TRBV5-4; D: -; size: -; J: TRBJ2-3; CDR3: CASSFYGTDTQYF; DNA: TGTGCCAGCAGCTTTTACGGTACAGATACGCAGTATTTT
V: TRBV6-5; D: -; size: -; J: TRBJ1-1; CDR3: CASSGHIPEAFF; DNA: TGTGCCAGCAGCGGACACATCCCTGAAGCTTTCTTT
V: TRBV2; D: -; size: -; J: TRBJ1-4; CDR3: CASSAQEALDEKLFF; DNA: TGTGCCAGCAGCGCCCAAGAAGCGTTGGATGAAAAACTGTTTTTT